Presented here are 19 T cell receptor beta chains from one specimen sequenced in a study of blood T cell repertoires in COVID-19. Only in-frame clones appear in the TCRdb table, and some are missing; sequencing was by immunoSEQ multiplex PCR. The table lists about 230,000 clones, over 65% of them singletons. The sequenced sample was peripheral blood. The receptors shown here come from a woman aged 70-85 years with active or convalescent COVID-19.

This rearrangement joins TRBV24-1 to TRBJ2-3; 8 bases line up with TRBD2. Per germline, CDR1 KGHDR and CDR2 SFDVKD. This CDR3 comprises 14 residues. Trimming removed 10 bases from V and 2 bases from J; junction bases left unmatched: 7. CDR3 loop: CATQRGGYTDTQYF. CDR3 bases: TGTGCCACTCAACGGGGGGGTTACACAGATACGCAGTATTTT.

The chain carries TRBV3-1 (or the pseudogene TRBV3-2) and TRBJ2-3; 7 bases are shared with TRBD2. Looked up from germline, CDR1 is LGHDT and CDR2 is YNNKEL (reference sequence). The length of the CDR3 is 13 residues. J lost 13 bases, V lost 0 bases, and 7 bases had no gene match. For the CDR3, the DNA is TGTGCCAGCAGCCAAGATAGGCGCGGGAGTAAGTATTTT. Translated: CASSQDRRGSKYF.

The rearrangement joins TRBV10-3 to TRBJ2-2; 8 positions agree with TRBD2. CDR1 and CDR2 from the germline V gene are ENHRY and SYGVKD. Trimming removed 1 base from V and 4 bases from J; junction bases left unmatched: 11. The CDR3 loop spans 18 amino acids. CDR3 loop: CAISEYGAGDGSTGELFF. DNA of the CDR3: TGTGCCATCAGTGAGTACGGAGCGGGGGATGGATCCACCGGGGAGCTGTTTTTT.

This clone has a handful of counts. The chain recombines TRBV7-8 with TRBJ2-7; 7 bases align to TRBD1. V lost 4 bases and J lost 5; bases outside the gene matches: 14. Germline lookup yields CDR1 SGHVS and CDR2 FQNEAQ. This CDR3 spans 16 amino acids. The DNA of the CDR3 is TGTGCCAGCAGCTCCAGGGGCCGACAGGGTCGAGACGAGCAGTACTTC. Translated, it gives CASSSRGRQGRDEQYF.

CDR3 protein: CSVERGPGGDYGYTF. CDR3 in DNA: TGCAGCGTTGAAAGGGGGCCAGGGGGCGACTATGGCTACACCTTC. V and J are TRBV29-1 and TRBJ1-2, with TRBD1 matching over 8 bases. The V segment lost 2 bases and the J segment 3 bases; nucleotides outside the gene matches: 8. The CDR3 covers 15 residues. Germline CDR1 is SQVTM and CDR2 is ANQGSEA.

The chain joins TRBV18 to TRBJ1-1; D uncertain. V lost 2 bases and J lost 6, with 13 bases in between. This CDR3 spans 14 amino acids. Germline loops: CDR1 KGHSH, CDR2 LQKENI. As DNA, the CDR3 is TGTGCCAGCTCACCAGTCCGTGAAACGGCTGAAGCTTTCTTT. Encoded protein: CASSPVRETAEAFF.

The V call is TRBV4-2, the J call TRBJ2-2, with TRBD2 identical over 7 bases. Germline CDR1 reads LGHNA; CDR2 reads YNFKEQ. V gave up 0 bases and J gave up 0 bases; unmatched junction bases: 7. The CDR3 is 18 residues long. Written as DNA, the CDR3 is TGTGCCAGCAGCCAAGAAAGCATCAGCGGGGCGAACACCGGGGAGCTGTTTTTT. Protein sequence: CASSQESISGANTGELFF.

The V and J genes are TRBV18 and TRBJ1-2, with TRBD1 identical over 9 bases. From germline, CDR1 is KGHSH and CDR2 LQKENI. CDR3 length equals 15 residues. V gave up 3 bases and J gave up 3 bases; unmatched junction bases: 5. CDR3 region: CASSPTGQGDYGYTF. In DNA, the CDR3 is TGTGCCAGCTCACCCACGGGACAGGGCGACTATGGCTACACCTTC.

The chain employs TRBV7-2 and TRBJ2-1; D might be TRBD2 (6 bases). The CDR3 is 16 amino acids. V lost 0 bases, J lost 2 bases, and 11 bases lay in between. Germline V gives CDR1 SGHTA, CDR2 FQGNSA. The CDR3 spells CASSLAAGSTYNEQFF. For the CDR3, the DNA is TGTGCCAGCAGCTTAGCAGCGGGTTCGACCTACAATGAGCAGTTCTTC.

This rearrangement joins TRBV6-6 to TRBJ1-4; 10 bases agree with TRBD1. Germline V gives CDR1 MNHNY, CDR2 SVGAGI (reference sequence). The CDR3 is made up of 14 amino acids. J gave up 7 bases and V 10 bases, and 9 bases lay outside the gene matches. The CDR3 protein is CATDPGTGVEKLFF. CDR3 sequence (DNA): TGTGCCACCGACCCCGGGACAGGGGTTGAAAAACTGTTTTTT.

The CDR3 nucleotides are TGTGCCAGCAGCCAAGCCCGTGGCTCGACTAATGAAAAACTGTTTTTT. It is translated as CASSQARGSTNEKLFF. V usage is TRBV4-2 and J usage is TRBJ1-4; no clear D. The V gene lost 1 base and the J gene lost 2 bases, with 11 bases spanning the gap. The germline V gene has CDR1 LGHNA and CDR2 YNFKEQ. CDR3 size: 16 residues.

The CDR3 loop is CASSQSQRPGTSGISSYEQYF. The CDR3 DNA sequence: TGTGCCAGCAGCCAATCCCAACGCCCCGGGACTAGCGGGATATCCTCCTACGAGCAGTACTTC. J is TRBJ2-7 and V is TRBV3-1 (or the pseudogene TRBV3-2), with 13 bases that match TRBD2. CDR1 is LGHDT and CDR2 is YNNKEL in the germline V gene (reference sequence). The CDR3 totals 21 residues. Trimming removed 2 bases from V and 0 bases from J; junction bases left unmatched: 16.

In DNA form, the CDR3 reads TGTGCCAGCAGCTTTCCCAGAGGCTCCTATAATTCACCCCTCCACTTT. It specifies CASSFPRGSYNSPLHF. J is TRBJ1-6 and V is TRBV5-6; no definite D call. V dropped 2 bases and J dropped 0 bases, with 9 bases sitting between them. Germline V gives CDR1 SGHDT, CDR2 YYEEEE. The CDR3 has 16 amino acids.

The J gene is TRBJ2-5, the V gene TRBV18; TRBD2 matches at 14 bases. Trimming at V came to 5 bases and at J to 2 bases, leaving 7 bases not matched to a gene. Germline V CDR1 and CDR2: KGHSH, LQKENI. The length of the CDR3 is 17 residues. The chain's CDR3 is CASSSGTSGSLQETQYF. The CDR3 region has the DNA TGTGCCAGCTCATCCGGGACTAGCGGGAGTTTGCAAGAGACCCAGTACTTC. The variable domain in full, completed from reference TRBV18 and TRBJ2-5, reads NAGVMQNPRHLVRRRGQEARLRCSPMKGHSHVYWYRQLPEEGLKFMVYLQKENIIDESGMPKERFSAEFPKEGPSILRIQQVVRGDSAAYFCASSSGTSGSLQETQYFGPGTRLLVL.

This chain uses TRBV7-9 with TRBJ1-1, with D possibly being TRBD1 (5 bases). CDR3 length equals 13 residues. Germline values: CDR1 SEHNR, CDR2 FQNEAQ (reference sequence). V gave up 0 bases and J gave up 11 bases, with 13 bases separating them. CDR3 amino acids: CASSLAHEAGAFF. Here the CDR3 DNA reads TGTGCCAGCAGCTTAGCGCACGAGGCAGGGGCTTTCTTT.

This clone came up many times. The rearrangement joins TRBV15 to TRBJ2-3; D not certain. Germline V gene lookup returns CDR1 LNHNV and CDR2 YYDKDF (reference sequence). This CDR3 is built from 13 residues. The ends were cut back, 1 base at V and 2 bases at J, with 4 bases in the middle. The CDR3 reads CATSRALTDTQYF. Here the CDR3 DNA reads TGTGCCACCAGCAGAGCCCTCACAGATACGCAGTATTTT.

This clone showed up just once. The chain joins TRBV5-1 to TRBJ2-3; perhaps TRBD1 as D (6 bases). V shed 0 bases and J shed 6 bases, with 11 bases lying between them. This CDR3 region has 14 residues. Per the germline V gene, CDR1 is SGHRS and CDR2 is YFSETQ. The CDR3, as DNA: TGCGCCAGCAGCTTGGTCGGACAGCTGGATACGCAGTATTTT. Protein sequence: CASSLVGQLDTQYF. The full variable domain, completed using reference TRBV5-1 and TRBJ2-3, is KAGVTQTPRYLIKTRGQQVTLSCSPISGHRSVSWYQQTPGQGLQFLFEYFSETQRNKGNFPGRFSGRQFSNSRSEMNVSTLELGDSALYLCASSLVGQLDTQYFGPGTRLTVL.

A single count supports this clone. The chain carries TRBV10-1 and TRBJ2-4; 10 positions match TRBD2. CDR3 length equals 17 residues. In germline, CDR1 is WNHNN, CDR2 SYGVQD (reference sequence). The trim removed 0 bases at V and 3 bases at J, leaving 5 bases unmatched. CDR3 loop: CASSESLAGVGKNIQYF. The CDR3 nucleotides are TGCGCCAGCAGTGAGTCCCTAGCGGGAGTGGGCAAAAACATTCAGTACTTC.

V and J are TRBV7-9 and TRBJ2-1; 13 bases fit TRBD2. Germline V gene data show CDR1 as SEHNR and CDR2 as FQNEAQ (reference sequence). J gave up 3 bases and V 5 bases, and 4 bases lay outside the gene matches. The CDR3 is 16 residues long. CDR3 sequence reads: CASSRTSGGGYNEQFF. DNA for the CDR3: TGTGCCAGCAGCCGGACTAGCGGGGGAGGCTACAATGAGCAGTTCTTC.